This TCR beta chain was recovered during a study of cytotoxic CD8 clonotypes in ibrutinib-treated CLL. Overall study findings and caveats: The study found public clonotypes uncommon, contracting or stable on treatment.

CDR1 SGHDN and CDR2 FVKESK come from the germline V gene. The V gene lost 4 bases and the J gene lost 4 bases, with 13 bases spanning the gap. This CDR3 region has 14 residues. For this clone: Its antigen remains unidentified.

Using immunoSEQ multiplex PCR, the repertoire was profiled, and TCRdb retains in-frame clones only, with some absent. This repertoire shows around 300,000 clones, around four fifths found once; its top ten account for roughly 6.3%. The V gene is TRBV14, the J gene TRBJ2-5, with D tentatively TRBD1 (6 bases). The receptor was isolated from a human donor with chronic lymphocytic leukemia. The source material was PBMCs, sampled before ibrutinib treatment. The CDR3 DNA reads as TGTGCCAGCAGCCCCCGGACAGTATTAGAGACCCAGTACTTC. This translates into CASSPRTVLETQYF.